The 13 T cell receptor beta chains reported below all come from one sample, sequenced in a study of T cell responses to AZD1222 COVID-19 vaccine. Clones were read by immunoSEQ multiplex PCR, and TCRdb kept only the in-frame ones, dropping some. The sample lists about 150,000 clones; over 80% were seen once. This specimen consisted of peripheral blood, obtained 28 days after the second AZD1222 dose. The source is an adult who received the AZD1222 COVID-19 vaccine.

This chain uses TRBV4-1 with TRBJ1-1; 8 bases match TRBD1. This CDR3 is built from 13 residues. Germline CDR1 reads MGHRA; CDR2 reads YSYEKL. The CDR3 sequence is CASFGQGNTEAFF. The CDR3 DNA follows: TGCGCGAGCTTCGGACAGGGGAACACTGAAGCTTTCTTT.

The rearrangement uses TRBV2 and TRBJ2-7, with 9 bases that match TRBD1. V was clipped by 4 bases and J by 3 bases; unmatched bases: 4. CDR3 length: 14 amino acids. CDR1 is SNHLY and CDR2 is FYNNEI in the germline V gene. Written as DNA, the CDR3 is TGTGCCAGCAGTGGACAGGGGGAAATCTACGAGCAGTACTTC. This codes for CASSGQGEIYEQYF.

This sequence joins TRBV12-1 and TRBJ2-1; the table calls TRBD2, which could not be checked here. TRBV12-1 is annotated as a pseudogene. The CDR3 loop spans 16 amino acids. This chain's CDR3 is CASTHQLPAVYNEQFF. The CDR3 DNA reads TGTGCCAGCACCCATCAACTACCCGCGGTCTACAATGAGCAGTTCTTC.

V is TRBV30 and J is TRBJ2-1; the match to TRBD1 covers 9 bases. The ends lost 6 bases at V and 4 bases at J; junction bases unmatched: 4. The germline V gene encodes CDR1 GTSNPN and CDR2 SVGIG (reference sequence). This CDR3 contains 13 residues. The CDR3 DNA reads TGTGCCTGCCGGGACAGGGCTTACAATGAGCAGTTCTTC. Translating gives CACRDRAYNEQFF.

The gene calls are TRBV10-2 and TRBJ2-7; 8 bases match TRBD1. Germline CDR1 WSHSY, CDR2 SAAADI. This CDR3 contains 13 residues. With 8 bases clipped from V and 7 bases from J, the junction kept 10 bases outside the gene matches. CDR3 loop: CASRGTGVGEQYF. DNA for the CDR3: TGCGCCAGCCGAGGGACAGGAGTAGGGGAGCAGTACTTC.

The genes are TRBV28 and TRBJ1-5; D may be TRBD1 (6 bases). The V and J ends lost 5 bases and 7 bases respectively, with 18 bases between them. The length of the CDR3 is 15 residues. Germline CDR1 MDHEN, CDR2 SYDVKM. CDR3 nucleotide sequence: TGTGCCAGCAGTCTCCGCCAGGGTGGGGGCCAGCCCCAGCATTTT. Protein product: CASSLRQGGGQPQHF.

This chain uses TRBV28 with TRBJ2-7; 12 bases fit TRBD2. This CDR3 spans 15 amino acids. J lost 7 bases, V lost 6 bases, and 10 bases had no gene match. Germline lookup yields CDR1 MDHEN and CDR2 SYDVKM. The CDR3 coding sequence is TGTGCCAGCAGCCTACAGACTAGCGGGAGACGAGAGCAGTACTTC. Protein: CASSLQTSGRREQYF.

The genes are TRBV28 and TRBJ1-1, with 7 bases identical to TRBD1. Germline V gene lookup returns CDR1 MDHEN and CDR2 SYDVKM. V lost 5 bases to trimming and J lost 4 bases; unmatched junction nucleotides: 10. The CDR3 covers 15 residues. The CDR3 bases are TGTGCCAGCAGTCCATCGAAGGGGGCTGGCACTGAAGCTTTCTTT. It codes for CASSPSKGAGTEAFF.

CDR3 coding DNA: TGTGCCAGCAGTGAATATGGCGGGAGTTTGGAGACCCAGTACTTC. This translates into CASSEYGGSLETQYF. The rearrangement uses TRBV25-1 and TRBJ2-5, with 7 bases aligning to TRBD2. There are 15 residues in the CDR3. V trimming: 0 bases; J trimming: 5 bases; junction bases outside the gene matches: 6. The germline CDR1 and CDR2 sequences are MGHDK and SYGVNS.

J is TRBJ2-1 and V is TRBV4-2, with 13 bases matching TRBD2. Germline-derived CDR1 and CDR2 are LGHNA and YNFKEQ. J gave up 4 bases and V 2 bases, and 5 bases lay outside the gene matches. This CDR3 comprises 17 residues. The CDR3 DNA reads as TGTGCCAGCAGCCAATCACTAGCGGGAGGGCCTTACAATGAGCAGTTCTTC. This encodes CASSQSLAGGPYNEQFF.

This clone has a single count. The J gene is TRBJ2-7, the V gene TRBV3-1 (or the pseudogene TRBV3-2), with D possibly matching TRBD2 (6 bases). From germline, CDR1 is LGHDT and CDR2 YNNKEL (reference sequence). V lost 1 base, J lost 5 bases, and 12 bases lay in between. The CDR3 runs 14 residues. CDR3 nucleotide sequence: TGTGCCAGCAGCCAAGGCGGGGTGCTGGACGAGCAGTACTTC. Translated: CASSQGGVLDEQYF.

V usage is TRBV3-1 (or the pseudogene TRBV3-2) and J usage is TRBJ2-1; the match to TRBD2 covers 8 bases. The CDR3 loop spans 15 amino acids. Germline values: CDR1 LGHDT, CDR2 YNNKEL (reference sequence). The J segment lost 3 bases and the V segment lost 2 bases, leaving 3 bases of the junction unmatched. The CDR3 nucleotides read TGTGCCAGCAGCCAATTTCTAGCGGGCTACAATGAGCAGTTCTTC. Encoded protein: CASSQFLAGYNEQFF.

The V and J genes are TRBV7-9 and TRBJ2-3; TRBD1 or TRBD2 may be the D gene (5 bases each). In germline, CDR1 is SEHNR, CDR2 FQNEAQ (reference sequence). The length of the CDR3 is 15 residues. Trimming shortened V by 2 bases and J by 2 bases, and 11 bases separated the two germline ends. The CDR3 protein is CASSLRGALTDTQYF. The DNA for the CDR3 is TGTGCCAGCAGCTTAAGAGGGGCCCTCACAGATACGCAGTATTTT.